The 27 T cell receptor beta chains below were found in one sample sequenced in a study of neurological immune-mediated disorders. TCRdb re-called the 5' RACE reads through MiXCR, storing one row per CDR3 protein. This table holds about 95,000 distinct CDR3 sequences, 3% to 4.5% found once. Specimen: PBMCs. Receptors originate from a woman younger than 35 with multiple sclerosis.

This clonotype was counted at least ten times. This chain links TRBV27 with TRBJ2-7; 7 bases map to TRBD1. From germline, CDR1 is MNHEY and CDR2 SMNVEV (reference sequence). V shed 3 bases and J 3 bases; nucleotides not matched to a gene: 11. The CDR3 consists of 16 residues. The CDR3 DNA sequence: TGTGCCAGCAGTTTCGTACAGGGGATGGTCCGCTACGAGCAGTACTTC. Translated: CASSFVQGMVRYEQYF.

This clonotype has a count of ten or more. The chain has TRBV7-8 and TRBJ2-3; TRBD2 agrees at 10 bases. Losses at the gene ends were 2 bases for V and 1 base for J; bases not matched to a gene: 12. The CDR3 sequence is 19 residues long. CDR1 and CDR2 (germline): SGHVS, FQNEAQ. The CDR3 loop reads CASSLRGASGSIGTDTQYF. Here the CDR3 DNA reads TGTGCCAGCAGCTTAAGGGGGGCTAGCGGGAGTATCGGCACAGATACGCAGTATTTT.

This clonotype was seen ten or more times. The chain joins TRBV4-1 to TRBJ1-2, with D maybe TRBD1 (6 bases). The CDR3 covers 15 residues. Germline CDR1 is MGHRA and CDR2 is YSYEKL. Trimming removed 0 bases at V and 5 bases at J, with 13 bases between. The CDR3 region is CASSQDLGTHYGYTF. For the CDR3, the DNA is TGCGCCAGCAGCCAAGACCTGGGGACACATTATGGCTACACCTTC.

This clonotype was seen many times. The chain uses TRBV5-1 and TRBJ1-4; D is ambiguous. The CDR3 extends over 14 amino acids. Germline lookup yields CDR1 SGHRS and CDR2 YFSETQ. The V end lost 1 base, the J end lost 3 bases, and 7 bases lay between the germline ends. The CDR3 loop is CASSLRVPNEKLFF. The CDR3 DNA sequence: TGCGCCAGCAGCTTGAGGGTGCCTAATGAAAAACTGTTTTTT. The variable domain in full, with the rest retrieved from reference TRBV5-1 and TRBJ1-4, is KAGVTQTPRYLIKTRGQQVTLSCSPISGHRSVSWYQQTPGQGLQFLFEYFSETQRNKGNFPGRFSGRQFSNSRSEMNVSTLELGDSALYLCASSLRVPNEKLFFGSGTQLSVL.

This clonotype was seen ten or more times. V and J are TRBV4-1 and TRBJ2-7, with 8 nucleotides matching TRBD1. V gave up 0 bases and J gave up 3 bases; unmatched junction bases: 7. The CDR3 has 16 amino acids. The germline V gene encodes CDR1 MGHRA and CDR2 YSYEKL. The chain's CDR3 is CASSQDSGGAGYEQYF. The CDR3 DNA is TGCGCCAGCAGCCAAGATTCAGGGGGCGCGGGCTACGAGCAGTACTTC.

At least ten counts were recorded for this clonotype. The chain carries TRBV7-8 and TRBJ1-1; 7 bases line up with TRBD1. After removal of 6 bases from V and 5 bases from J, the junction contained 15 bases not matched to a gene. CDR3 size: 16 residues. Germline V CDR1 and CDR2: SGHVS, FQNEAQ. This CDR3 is CASSLNGAQGGTEAFF. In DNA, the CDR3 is TGTGCCAGCAGTCTAAATGGGGCCCAGGGGGGGACTGAAGCTTTCTTT. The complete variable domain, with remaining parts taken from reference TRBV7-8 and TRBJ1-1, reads GAGVSQSPRYKVAKRGQDVALRCDPISGHVSLFWYQQALGQGPEFLTYFQNEAQLDKSGLPSDRFFAERPEGSVSTLKIQRTQQEDSAVYLCASSLNGAQGGTEAFFGQGTRLTVV.

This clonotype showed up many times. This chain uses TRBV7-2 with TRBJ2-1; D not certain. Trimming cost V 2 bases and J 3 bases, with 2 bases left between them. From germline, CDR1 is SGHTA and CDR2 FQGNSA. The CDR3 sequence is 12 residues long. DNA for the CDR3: TGTGCCAGCAGCTTAATCTACAATGAGCAGTTCTTC. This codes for CASSLIYNEQFF.

The CDR3 is CSAIEGTLRRGNEQFF. The CDR3 coding sequence is TGCAGTGCTATAGAAGGGACTCTCCGGCGGGGCAATGAGCAGTTCTTC. The chain has TRBV20-1 and TRBJ2-1, with D possibly being TRBD2 (6 bases). This CDR3 contains 16 residues. Germline CDR1 is DFQATT and CDR2 is SNEGSKA (reference sequence). Trimming shortened V by 4 bases and J by 6 bases, and 22 bases separated the two germline ends.

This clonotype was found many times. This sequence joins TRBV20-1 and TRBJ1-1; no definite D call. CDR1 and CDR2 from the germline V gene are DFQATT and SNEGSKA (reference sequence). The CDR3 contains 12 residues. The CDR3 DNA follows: TGCAGACCCGGATGGGTTGGGACTGAAGCTTTCTTT. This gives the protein CRPGWVGTEAFF.

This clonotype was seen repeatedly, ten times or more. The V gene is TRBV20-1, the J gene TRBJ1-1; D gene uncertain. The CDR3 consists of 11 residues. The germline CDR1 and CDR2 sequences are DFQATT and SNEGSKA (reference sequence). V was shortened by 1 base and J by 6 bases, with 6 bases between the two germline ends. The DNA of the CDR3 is TGCAGTGCTAGAGTTGGCGCTGAAGCTTTCTTT. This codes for CSARVGAEAFF.

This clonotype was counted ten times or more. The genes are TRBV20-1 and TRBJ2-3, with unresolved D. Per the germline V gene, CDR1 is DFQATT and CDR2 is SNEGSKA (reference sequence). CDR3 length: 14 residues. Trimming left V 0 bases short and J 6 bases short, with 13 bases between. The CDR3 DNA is TGCAGTGCTAGAGACCAACTCTTCACGGATACGCAGTATTTT. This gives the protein CSARDQLFTDTQYF.

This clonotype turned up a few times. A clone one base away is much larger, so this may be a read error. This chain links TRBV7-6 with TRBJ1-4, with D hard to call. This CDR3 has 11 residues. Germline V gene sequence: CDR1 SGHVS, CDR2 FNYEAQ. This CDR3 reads CDSSFHGSVFF. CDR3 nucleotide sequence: TGTGACAGCAGCTTTCACGGGTCAGTGTTTTTT.

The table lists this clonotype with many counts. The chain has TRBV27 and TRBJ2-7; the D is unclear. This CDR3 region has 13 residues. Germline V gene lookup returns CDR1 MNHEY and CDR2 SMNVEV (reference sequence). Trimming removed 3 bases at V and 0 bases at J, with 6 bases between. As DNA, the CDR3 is TGTGCCAGCAGTTTTCAACACTCCTACGAGCAGTACTTC. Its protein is CASSFQHSYEQYF.

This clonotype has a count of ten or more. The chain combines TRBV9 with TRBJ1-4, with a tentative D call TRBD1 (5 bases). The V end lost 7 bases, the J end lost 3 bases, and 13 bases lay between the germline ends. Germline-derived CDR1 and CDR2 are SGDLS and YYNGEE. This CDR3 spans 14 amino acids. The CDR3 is CASGGTGANEKLFF. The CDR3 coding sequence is TGTGCCAGCGGCGGGACGGGGGCTAATGAAAAACTGTTTTTT.

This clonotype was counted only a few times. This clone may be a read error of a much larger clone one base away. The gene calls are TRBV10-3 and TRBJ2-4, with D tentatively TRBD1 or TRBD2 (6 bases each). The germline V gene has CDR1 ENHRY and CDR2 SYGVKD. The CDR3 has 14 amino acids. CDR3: CATNGGGTKKIQYF. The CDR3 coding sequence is TGTGCCACCAATGGAGGGGGTACCAAAAAAATTCAGTACTTC.

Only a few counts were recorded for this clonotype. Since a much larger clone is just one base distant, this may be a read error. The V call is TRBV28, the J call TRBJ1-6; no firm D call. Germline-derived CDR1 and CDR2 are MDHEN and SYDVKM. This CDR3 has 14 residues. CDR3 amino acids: CASSRSSYNSHLHF. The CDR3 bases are TGTGCCAGCAGCCGTAGCTCCTATAATTCACACCTCCACTTT.

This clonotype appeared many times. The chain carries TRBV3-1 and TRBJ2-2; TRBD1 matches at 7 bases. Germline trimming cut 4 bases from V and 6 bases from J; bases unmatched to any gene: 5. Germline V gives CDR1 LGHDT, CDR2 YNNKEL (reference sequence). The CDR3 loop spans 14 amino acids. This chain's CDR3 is CASSPPGQPGELFF. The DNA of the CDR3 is TGTGCCAGCAGCCCCCCGGGACAGCCCGGGGAGCTGTTTTTT.

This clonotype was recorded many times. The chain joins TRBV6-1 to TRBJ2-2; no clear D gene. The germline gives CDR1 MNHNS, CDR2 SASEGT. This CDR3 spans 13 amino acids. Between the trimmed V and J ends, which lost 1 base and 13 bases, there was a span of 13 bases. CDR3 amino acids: CASSEGLSVGLFF. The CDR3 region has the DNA TGTGCCAGCAGTGAAGGGTTATCTGTGGGGCTGTTTTTT.

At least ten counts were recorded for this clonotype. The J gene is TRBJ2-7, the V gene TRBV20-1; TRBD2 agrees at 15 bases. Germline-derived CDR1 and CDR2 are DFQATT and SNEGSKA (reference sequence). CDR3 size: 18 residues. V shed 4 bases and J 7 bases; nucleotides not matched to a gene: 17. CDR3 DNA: TGCAGTGCTAACACCAGGGGACTAGCGGGAGGAGGCGCCTCTGAGCAGTACTTC. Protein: CSANTRGLAGGGASEQYF.

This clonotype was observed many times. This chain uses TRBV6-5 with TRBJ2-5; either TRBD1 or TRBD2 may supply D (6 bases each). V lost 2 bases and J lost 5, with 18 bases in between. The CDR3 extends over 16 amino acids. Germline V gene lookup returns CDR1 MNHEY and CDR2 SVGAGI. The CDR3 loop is CASSYPRGGGRETQYF. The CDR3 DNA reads TGTGCCAGCAGTTACCCTCGCGGAGGGGGTAGGGAGACCCAGTACTTC.

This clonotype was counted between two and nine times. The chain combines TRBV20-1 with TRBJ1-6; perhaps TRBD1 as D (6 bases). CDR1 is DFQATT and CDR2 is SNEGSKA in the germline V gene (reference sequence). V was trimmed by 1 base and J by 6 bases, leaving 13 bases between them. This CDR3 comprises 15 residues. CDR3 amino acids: CSARGTGTTNSPLHF. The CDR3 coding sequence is TGCAGTGCTAGAGGAACAGGGACAACTAATTCACCCCTCCACTTT.

The CDR3 bases are TGTGCCAGCAGTGACTTAGCGGGGACGTCTGATACGCAGTATTTT. It yields the protein CASSDLAGTSDTQYF. V usage is TRBV6-4 and J usage is TRBJ2-3; 8 bases fit TRBD2. Per germline, CDR1 MRHNA and CDR2 SNTAGT. The CDR3 spans 15 residues. J gave up 6 bases and V 1 base, and 6 bases lay outside the gene matches.

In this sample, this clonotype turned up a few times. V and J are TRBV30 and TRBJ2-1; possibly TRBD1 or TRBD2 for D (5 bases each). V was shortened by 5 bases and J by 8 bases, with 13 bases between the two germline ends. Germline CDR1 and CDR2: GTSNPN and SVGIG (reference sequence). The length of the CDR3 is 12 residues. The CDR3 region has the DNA TGTGCCTGGGGGGACCGCCCGGATGAGCAGTTCTTC. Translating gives CAWGDRPDEQFF.

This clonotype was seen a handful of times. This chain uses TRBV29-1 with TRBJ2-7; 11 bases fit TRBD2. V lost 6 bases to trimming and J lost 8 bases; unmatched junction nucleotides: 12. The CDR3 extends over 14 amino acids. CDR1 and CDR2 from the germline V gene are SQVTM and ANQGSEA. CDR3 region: CSVGTGLTSGKQYF. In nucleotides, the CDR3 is TGCAGCGTCGGGACCGGATTGACTAGCGGGAAGCAGTACTTC.

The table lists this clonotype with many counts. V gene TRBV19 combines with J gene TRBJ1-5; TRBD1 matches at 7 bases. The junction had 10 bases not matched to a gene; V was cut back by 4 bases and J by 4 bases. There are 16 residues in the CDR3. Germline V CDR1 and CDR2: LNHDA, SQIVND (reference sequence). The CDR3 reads CASSTKQGYWNQPQHF. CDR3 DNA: TGTGCCAGTAGTACTAAACAGGGGTACTGGAATCAGCCCCAGCATTTT.

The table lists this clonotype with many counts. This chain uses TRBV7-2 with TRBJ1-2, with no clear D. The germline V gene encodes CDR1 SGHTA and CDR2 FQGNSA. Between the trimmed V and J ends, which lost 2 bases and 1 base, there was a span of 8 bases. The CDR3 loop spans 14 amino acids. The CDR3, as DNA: TGTGCCAGCAGCTTATACGCGGTTAACTATGGCTACACCTTC. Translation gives CASSLYAVNYGYTF.

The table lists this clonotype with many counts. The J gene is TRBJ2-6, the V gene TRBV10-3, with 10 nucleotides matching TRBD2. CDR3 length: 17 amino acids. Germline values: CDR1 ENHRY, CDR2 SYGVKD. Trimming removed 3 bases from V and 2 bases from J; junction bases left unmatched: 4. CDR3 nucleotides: TGTGCCATCAGTGACAGCGGGGGGGCCGCTGGGGCCAACGTCCTGACTTTC. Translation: CAISDSGGAAGANVLTF.